The text below deals with one TCR beta chain. Some clones are missing from TCRdb's copy, which holds only in-frame ones; the method was immunoSEQ multiplex PCR. The sample holds tens of thousands of clones, 93% seen once. This specimen belongs to a study of technical replicates of blood from a handful of donors. J was trimmed by 5 bases and V by 4 bases; bases with no gene match: 17. The germline V gene encodes CDR1 SGHKS and CDR2 YYEKEE (reference sequence). The CDR3 runs to 19 residues. The rearrangement uses TRBV5-5 and TRBJ1-5, with 11 bases lining up with TRBD1. Material: T cells isolated from PBMCs. The sequence derives from a human donor in good health. The DNA for the CDR3 is TGTGCCAGCAGCGCCCGGACAGGGGGCATACTGGGTGGGGATCAGCCCCAGCATTTT. Its protein is CASSARTGGILGGDQPQHF.